This T cell receptor (beta chain) was identified during a study of PD-1 blockade in classical Hodgkin lymphoma. Notes on the study in general: Newly diagnosed patients had baseline TCR diversity that was reportedly lower than that of healthy donors.

CDR3 length equals 15 residues. Trimming took 0 bases from V and 6 from J, leaving 13 bases between them. Germline assignment: CDR1 SGHRS and CDR2 YFSETQ. Points on this clone: The antigen is unknown.

Time point described: newly diagnosed, previously untreated cHL patient sample. The authors purified CD4+ T cells from thawed PBMCs by magnetic negative selection. Repertoires were generated with immunoSEQ multiplex PCR, while TCRdb's copy carries only in-frame clones and drops some. In the table there are roughly 16,000 clones, around 92% of which are singletons. The clonotype originates from a human donor with classical Hodgkin lymphoma. The genes are TRBV5-1 and TRBJ1-5; a possible D gene is TRBD1 (5 bases). Sequenced material: CD4+ T cells from blood. The CDR3 bases are TGCGCCAGCAGCTTGGCGGGGGGGGTGACTCAGCCCCAGCATTTT. Encoded protein: CASSLAGGVTQPQHF. The whole variable domain, filled in from reference TRBV5-1 and TRBJ1-5, reads KAGVTQTPRYLIKTRGQQVTLSCSPISGHRSVSWYQQTPGQGLQFLFEYFSETQRNKGNFPGRFSGRQFSNSRSEMNVSTLELGDSALYLCASSLAGGVTQPQHFGDGTRLSIL.